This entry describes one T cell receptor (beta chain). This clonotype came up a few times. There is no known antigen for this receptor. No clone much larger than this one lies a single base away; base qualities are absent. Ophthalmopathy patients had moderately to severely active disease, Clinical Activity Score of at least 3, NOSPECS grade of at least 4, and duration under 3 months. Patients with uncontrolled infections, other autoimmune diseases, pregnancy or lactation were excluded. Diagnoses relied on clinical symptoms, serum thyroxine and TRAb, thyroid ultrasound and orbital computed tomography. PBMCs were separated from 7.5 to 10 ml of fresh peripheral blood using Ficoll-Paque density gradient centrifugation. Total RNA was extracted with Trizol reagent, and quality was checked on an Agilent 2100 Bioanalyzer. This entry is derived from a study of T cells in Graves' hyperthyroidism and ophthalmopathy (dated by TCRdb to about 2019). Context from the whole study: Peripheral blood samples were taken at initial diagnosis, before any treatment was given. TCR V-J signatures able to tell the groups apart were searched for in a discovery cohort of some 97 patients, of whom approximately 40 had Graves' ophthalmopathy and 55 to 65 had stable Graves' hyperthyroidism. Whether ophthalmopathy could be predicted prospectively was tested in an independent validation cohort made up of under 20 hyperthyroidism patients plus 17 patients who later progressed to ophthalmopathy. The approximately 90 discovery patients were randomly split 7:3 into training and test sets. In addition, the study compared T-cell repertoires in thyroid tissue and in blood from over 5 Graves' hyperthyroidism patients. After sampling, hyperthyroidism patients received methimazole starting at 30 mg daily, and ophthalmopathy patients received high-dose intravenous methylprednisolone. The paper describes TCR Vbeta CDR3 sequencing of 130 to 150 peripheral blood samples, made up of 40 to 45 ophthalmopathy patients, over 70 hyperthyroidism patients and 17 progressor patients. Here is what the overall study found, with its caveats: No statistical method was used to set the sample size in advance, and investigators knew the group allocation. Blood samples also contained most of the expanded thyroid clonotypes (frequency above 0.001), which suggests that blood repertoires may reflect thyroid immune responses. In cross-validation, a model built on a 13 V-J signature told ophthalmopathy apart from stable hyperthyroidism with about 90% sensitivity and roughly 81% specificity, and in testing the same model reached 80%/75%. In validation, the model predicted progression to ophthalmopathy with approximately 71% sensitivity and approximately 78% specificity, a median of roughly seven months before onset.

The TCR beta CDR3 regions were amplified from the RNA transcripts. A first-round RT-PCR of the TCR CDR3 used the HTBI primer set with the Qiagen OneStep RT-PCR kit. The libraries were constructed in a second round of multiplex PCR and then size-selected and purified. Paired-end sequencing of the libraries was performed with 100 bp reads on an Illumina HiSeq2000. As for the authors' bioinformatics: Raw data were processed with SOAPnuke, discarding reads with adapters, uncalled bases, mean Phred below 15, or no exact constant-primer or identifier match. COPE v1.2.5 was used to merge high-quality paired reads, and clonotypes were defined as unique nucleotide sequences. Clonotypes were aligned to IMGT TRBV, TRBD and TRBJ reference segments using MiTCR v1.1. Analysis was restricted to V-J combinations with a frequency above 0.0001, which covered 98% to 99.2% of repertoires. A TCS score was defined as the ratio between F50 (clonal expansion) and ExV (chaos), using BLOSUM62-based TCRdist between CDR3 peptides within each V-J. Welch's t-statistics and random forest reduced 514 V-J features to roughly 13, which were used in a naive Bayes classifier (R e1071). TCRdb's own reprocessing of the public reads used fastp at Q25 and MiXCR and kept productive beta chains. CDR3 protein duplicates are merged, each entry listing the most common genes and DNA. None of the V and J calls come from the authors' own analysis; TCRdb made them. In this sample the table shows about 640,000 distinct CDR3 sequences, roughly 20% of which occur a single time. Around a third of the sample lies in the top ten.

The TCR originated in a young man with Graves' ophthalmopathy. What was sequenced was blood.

The nucleotide sequence reads TGTGCCAGCGAGGCTAGCGGGTATGCGATTCAGTACTTC. It translates as CASEASGYAIQYF. This chain is built from TRBV2 and TRBJ2-4, and 8 junctional nucleotides match TRBD2. As encoded in the germline V gene, CDR1 is SNHLY while CDR2 is FYNNEI. Taken from cysteine to phenylalanine, the CDR3 has 13 residues. The only DNA kept is the CDR3, 39 bases in frame from the first base. The junction shows trimming of 8 bases on V and 10 bases on J, and the gene matches do not reach 10 bases of it.